The clone carrying this TCR beta chain appeared many times. Each CDR3 protein is one row after TCRdb ran MiXCR on the RT-PCR reads. Of under 95,000 distinct CDR3 sequences listed, about 5% were seen once; the top ten hold roughly 2.5%. This sample was included in a study of patients and donors after allogeneic stem cell transplantation. The CDR3 consists of 14 residues. Trimming removed 0 bases at V and 4 bases at J, with 8 bases between. CDR1 SGHRS and CDR2 YFSETQ come from the germline V gene. This receptor was taken from a human donor who was either an allogeneic HSCT recipient or a stem cell or donor lymphocyte infusion donor (not recorded which). It is not recorded whose cells these are; they may come from a transplant donor. What was sequenced was blood, either unsorted or a sorted T cell fraction (not recorded which). V is TRBV5-1 and J is TRBJ2-1; D unclear. CDR3 DNA sequence: TGCGCCAGCAGCTTGGAACAGCAGTACAATGAGCAGTTCTTC. It specifies CASSLEQQYNEQFF.